This is a list of T cell receptor beta chains from one sample in a study of T cells in Graves' hyperthyroidism and ophthalmopathy. TCRdb reprocessed the multiplex PCR reads with MiXCR, giving one entry per CDR3 protein. The table has 400,000 to 500,000 distinct CDR3 sequences, roughly an eighth seen once; the top ten hold about 5%. The sequenced sample consisted of blood. Source of these receptors: a woman aged 18-29 years with Graves' hyperthyroidism. The CDR3 runs from the conserved cysteine through the conserved F or W. The size field is filled for only some rows; it gives once, few, many or a size class.

length | J | V | size | CDR3
14 | TRBJ2-3 | TRBV20-1 | many | CSALGQGAADTQYF
15 | TRBJ2-1 | TRBV24-1 | - | CATGLGTGSYNEQFF
15 | TRBJ2-4 | TRBV20-1 | - | CSARILSGAKNIQYF
14 | TRBJ1-4 | TRBV20-1 | few | CSASALATNEKLFF
12 | TRBJ2-7 | TRBV20-1 | many | CSASFQNYEQCF
15 | TRBJ2-7 | TRBV27 | few | CASSSETSGAYEQYF
11 | TRBJ2-1 | TRBV6-2/TRBV6-3 | many | CASNNGNEQFF
14 | TRBJ2-2 | TRBV7-9 | many | CASSLEWNTGELFF
14 | TRBJ1-2 | TRBV15 | - | CATSRGWGDYGYTF
14 | TRBJ1-1 | TRBV20-1 | many | CSARRQGLNTEAFF
16 | TRBJ2-3 | TRBV7-2 | many | CASSLAAAVSTDTQYF
14 | TRBJ1-2 | TRBV27 | many | CASRRQGMNYGYTF
13 | TRBJ1-5 | TRBV19 | - | CASTDRNNQPQHF
16 | TRBJ1-1 | TRBV5-4 | few | CTSSSQGTKRNTEAFF
13 | TRBJ1-3 | TRBV28 | many | CASSEPSGNTIYF
14 | TRBJ2-7 | TRBV19 | few | CASSIGPGRSEQYF
18 | TRBJ1-5 | TRBV2 | many | CASSVGTGAVYSNQPQHF
17 | TRBJ2-1 | TRBV7-6 | few | CASSLTSGSGSYNEQFF
15 | TRBJ1-2 | TRBV11-2 | many | CASSVRPVDREGYTF
15 | TRBJ2-3 | TRBV20-1 | many | CSARDSGIGTDTQYF
13 | TRBJ2-1 | TRBV5-4 | few | CASSFRGVDEQFF
16 | TRBJ1-5 | TRBV2 | - | CASSPGADRGNQPQHF
15 | TRBJ1-3 | TRBV12-3/TRBV12-4 | - | CASRLSTDPGNTIYF
16 | TRBJ2-7 | TRBV28 | many | CASILGLGQGPHEQYF
14 | TRBJ1-1 | TRBV6-1 | - | CASRTRGVDTEAFF
19 | TRBJ2-3 | TRBV13 | many | CASSSLPSGASETTDTQYF
17 | TRBJ2-2 | TRBV3-1 | few | CASSYHLGTPMAGELFF
16 | TRBJ1-1 | TRBV14 | many | CASSQDAFWGNTEAFF
16 | TRBJ2-2 | TRBV19 | - | CASSNTGARGTGELFF
20 | TRBJ2-6 | TRBV20-1 | - | CSARLATGTAKSSGANVLTF
14 | TRBJ2-5 | TRBV20-1 | many | CSAIALRGSSTQYF
14 | TRBJ2-3 | TRBV7-2 | many | CASSAGATTDTQYF
15 | TRBJ2-1 | TRBV27 | many | CASSLRLDGDNEQFF
13 | TRBJ2-5 | TRBV20-1 | many | CSAKGELQETQYF
14 | TRBJ2-1 | TRBV7-8 | few | CASSLGGRPGEQFF
15 | TRBJ2-3 | TRBV6-2/TRBV6-3 | many | CASSYGTSETDTQYF
16 | TRBJ2-1 | TRBV6-2/TRBV6-3 | many | CASRTLTSSSYNEQFF
16 | TRBJ2-5 | TRBV27 | many | CASSAPGTGRGKTQYF
16 | TRBJ1-6 | TRBV6-1 | many | CASSETGGRGYSPLHF
14 | TRBJ1-4 | TRBV13 | - | CASSAQGRGEKLFF
14 | TRBJ2-6 | TRBV12-3/TRBV12-4 | - | CASNRGSGANVLTF
16 | TRBJ2-2 | TRBV30 | - | CAWRAGWRESTGELFF
13 | TRBJ1-1 | TRBV12-3/TRBV12-4 | many | CASSFLAGTEAFF
12 | TRBJ2-1 | TRBV5-1 | many | CASSTDIDEQFF
13 | TRBJ2-5 | TRBV20-1 | many | CSAGTTSPETQYF
15 | TRBJ2-7 | TRBV12-3/TRBV12-4 | many | CASSLSGRAIYEQYF
15 | TRBJ2-3 | TRBV5-1 | few | CASSFIAEGTDTQYF
11 | TRBJ1-1 | TRBV20-1 | many | CSASDGVEAFF
17 | TRBJ1-5 | TRBV27 | many | CASSLGGPPRGNQPQHF
15 | TRBJ1-1 | TRBV12-5 | many | CASGLSMELGTEAFF